This T cell receptor (beta chain) was found in a study of T cells in localized non-small cell lung cancer. Whole-study findings and limits: For the top 100 tumor clones, a median approximately 59 also appeared in adjacent lung.

Trimming took 5 bases from V and 10 from J; bases not matched to a gene: 8. The CDR3 sequence is 13 residues long. CDR1 LNHDA and CDR2 SQIVND come from the germline V gene (reference sequence). As regards this clone: Its target is unknown.

Assay: immunoSEQ multiplex PCR; the TCRdb copy retains only in-frame clones and omits some. Here the sample spans roughly 72,000 clones, 80% being singletons. The receptor's source is a female donor of 60 years or more with stage I lung adenocarcinoma. The chain recombines TRBV19 with TRBJ2-3; TRBD1 agrees at 8 bases. Sequenced here: peripheral blood, sampled before any cancer treatment. CDR3 protein: CASSSGQGGSQYF. DNA of the CDR3: TGTGCCAGTAGTTCCGGACAGGGCGGTTCGCAGTATTTT.